Listed below are T cell receptor beta chains from one sample, sequenced in a study of response to subunit inactivated influenza vaccine. TCRdb redid the calling of the RT-PCR reads with MiXCR, one entry per CDR3 protein. The sample holds about 520,000 distinct CDR3 sequences, about 25% seen once. The specimen was CD4+ T cells sorted from PBMCs, collected 5 days after vaccination. All receptors derive from a man aged 45-65 years who received an inactivated influenza vaccine. The conserved cysteine and the conserved F or W are not part of the CDR3 here. Each record gives: V gene, clone size, CDR3 protein. Expanded clones are given a class, and other clones once, few, many or no size at all.

>TRBV6-2/TRBV6-3|many
ASSYRQQIYEQY
>TRBV7-2|few
ASSRTSLSYEQY
>TRBV6-2/TRBV6-3|NA
ASSYGRVNIQY
>TRBV10-3|once
AITPGLATDTQY
>TRBV6-1|few
ASSPVKDRVTEAF
>TRBV24-1|NA
ATSDFLGGEQF
>TRBV2|NA
ASSEGTSYEQY
>TRBV5-1|many
ASSLRFAGSTDTQY
>TRBV5-1|few
ASSLAQPTDTQY
>TRBV12-3/TRBV12-4|few
ASTFSEQGINEQF
>TRBV20-1|NA
SASGSAEVYGYT
>TRBV5-8|NA
ASRKGGYGYT
>TRBV6-2/TRBV6-3|few
ASIRSGTSAYNEQF
>TRBV15|NA
ATSRSRGDTEAF
>TRBV20-1|few
SATPERGLSYEQY
>TRBV6-2/TRBV6-3|few
ASSYGVAAYNEQF
>TRBV20-1|NA
SAQGGMNTEAF
>TRBV12-3/TRBV12-4|NA
ASSFPGTGMNTEAF
>TRBV5-5|few
ASSSNIVGPLRNEQY
>TRBV29-1|NA
SVGGGESSYNEQF
>TRBV10-3|NA
AISESVGGPTEAF
>TRBV6-2/TRBV6-3|NA
ASSYSIGTGALGDTQY
>TRBV3-1|few
ASSQLTPGQGRSYEQY
>TRBV11-2|NA
ASSLGLAGINEQF